This T cell receptor (beta chain) was observed in a study of blood T cell repertoires in COVID-19. Sequencing was performed with immunoSEQ multiplex PCR; in TCRdb, only in-frame clones are kept and a portion is missing. The sample gives approximately 270,000 clones, 80% to 95% of which show up once; 2.8% is in the top ten. This TCR was sampled from a man aged 40-49 years who had been exposed to COVID-19. The sequencing sample was made of PBMCs or T cells enriched from blood (not recorded which).

The CDR3 loop is CASSQISGVSSYEQYF. The CDR3 bases are TGTGCCAGCAGCCAAATTAGCGGGGTCAGCTCCTACGAGCAGTACTTC. J is TRBJ2-7 and V is TRBV7-2; TRBD2 aligns across 8 bases. The CDR3 sequence is 16 residues long. The germline gives CDR1 SGHTA, CDR2 FQGNSA. The V segment lost 5 bases and the J segment 0 bases; nucleotides outside the gene matches: 9.